These T cell receptor beta chains were read from a single sample in a study of T cells in Graves' hyperthyroidism and ophthalmopathy. TCRdb reprocessed the multiplex PCR reads with MiXCR, giving one entry per CDR3 protein. Of approximately 400,000 distinct CDR3 sequences listed, approximately 14% are singletons. The sequencing input was blood. The receptors stem from a woman aged 30 to 39 with Graves' ophthalmopathy. CDR3s include the opening cysteine and the closing phenylalanine or tryptophan. The order of the fields is V gene, J gene, CDR3 protein.

>TRBV12-3/TRBV12-4|TRBJ2-2
CASSLANSGTGELFF
>TRBV12-3/TRBV12-4|TRBJ2-1
CASTPMVGGQFF
>TRBV20-1|TRBJ1-1
CSAYRGRGAFF
>TRBV28|TRBJ2-6
CASSTAGTGGSGANVLTF
>TRBV6-1|TRBJ1-2
CASGTYRDSYGYTF
>TRBV13|TRBJ2-1
CASSPGGTSGRLVNEQFF
>TRBV5-1|TRBJ2-5
CTSSLSVGQGGKTQYF
>TRBV5-4|TRBJ2-2
CASSSPGSNTGELFF
>TRBV12-3/TRBV12-4|TRBJ1-1
CASTWDRNTEAFF
>TRBV18|TRBJ1-5
CASSPDSGNQPQHF
>TRBV30|TRBJ1-4
CAWHRTGSNEKLFF
>TRBV7-9|TRBJ2-2
CASLGRDTGELFF
>TRBV4-1|TRBJ1-5
CASSQEIGGTGNHQPQHF
>TRBV7-2|TRBJ2-1
CASSLDPARLTYNEQFF
>TRBV3-1|TRBJ1-5
CASSAQAWGQPQHF
>TRBV11-2|TRBJ2-5
CASSLVTGGRETQYF
>TRBV7-7|TRBJ2-3
CASSFNLRSDTQYF
>TRBV30|TRBJ1-1
CAWSPGNTEAFF
>TRBV20-1|TRBJ2-7
CSASSGTVFSDEQYF
>TRBV6-1|TRBJ1-3
CASSEAGLISSGNTIYF
>TRBV7-3|TRBJ2-5
CASSLTATSGASKTQYF
>TRBV20-1|TRBJ2-3
CSAETSAPRQLTDTQYF
>TRBV7-2|TRBJ2-5
CASSPAETQYF
>TRBV28|TRBJ1-1
CASTPAGLTEAFF
>TRBV24-1|TRBJ2-3
CATSAGASTSTDTQYF
>TRBV2|TRBJ2-7
CASSQGSGIVYEQYF
>TRBV3-1|TRBJ2-1
CASSQGTREQFF
>TRBV2|TRBJ1-6
CASSVRGSPLHF
>TRBV12-3/TRBV12-4|TRBJ2-7
CASSPYRRGAYEQYF
>TRBV4-1|TRBJ2-1
CASSQTTQGGNREQFF
>TRBV19|TRBJ2-4
CASSIWQDKNIQYF
>TRBV5-1|TRBJ2-5
CASSSNPGQGQETQYF
>TRBV7-2|TRBJ1-2
CASSKSDRGDPNYGYTF
>TRBV5-8|TRBJ2-2
CASSLGFNTGELFF
>TRBV12-3/TRBV12-4|TRBJ1-1
CASSDKVLTEAFF
>TRBV3-1|TRBJ1-4
CASSQEGGDNEKLFF
>TRBV11-2|TRBJ1-2
CASSLDPTGIYGYTF
>TRBV12-3/TRBV12-4|TRBJ2-2
CASSSGGTYTGELFF
>TRBV20-1|TRBJ1-6
CSAPRTNSPLHF
>TRBV6-1|TRBJ2-3
CASIGASLLGDTQYF
>TRBV7-8|TRBJ2-7
CASSSGRDSSYEQYF